Below, 9 T cell receptor beta chains from the same sample are listed, as sequenced in a study of blood T cell repertoires in COVID-19. TCRdb's copy holds only in-frame clones and misses some; the assay was immunoSEQ multiplex PCR. The data hold hundreds of thousands of clones, with roughly 89% observed a single time. The specimen sequenced was PBMCs or T cells enriched from blood (not recorded which). Receptors were obtained from a man aged 25 to 40 who had been exposed to COVID-19.

V and J are TRBV25-1 and TRBJ1-4, with D perhaps matching TRBD1 (6 bases). This CDR3 contains 16 residues. Germline lookup yields CDR1 MGHDK and CDR2 SYGVNS. The V gene lost 2 bases and the J gene lost 1 base, with 11 bases spanning the gap. The CDR3 sequence: CASSELRGGTNEKLFF. The CDR3 region has the DNA TGTGCCAGCAGTGAACTTAGGGGGGGAACTAATGAAAAACTGTTTTTT.

This chain joins TRBV15 and TRBJ2-5, with 9 positions matching TRBD2. The germline gives CDR1 LNHNV, CDR2 YYDKDF (reference sequence). The V gene end was trimmed by 5 bases and the J gene end by 2 bases; junction bases not matched to a gene: 6. The CDR3 length is 15 residues. This CDR3 is CATSGNSGSQETQYF. CDR3 DNA sequence: TGTGCCACCAGCGGTAATAGCGGGAGTCAAGAGACCCAGTACTTC.

This chain connects TRBV2 to TRBJ1-2; 7 bases are shared with TRBD1. Trimming cost V 6 bases and J 7 bases; bases outside gene matches: 5. The germline V gene encodes CDR1 SNHLY and CDR2 FYNNEI. The CDR3 consists of 12 residues. CDR3 sequence reads: CASRAGQSGYTF. The CDR3 nucleotides are TGTGCCAGCAGGGCGGGACAGTCTGGCTACACCTTC.

This chain links TRBV5-1 with TRBJ1-6; 7 bases fit TRBD1. Germline V gene sequence: CDR1 SGHRS, CDR2 YFSETQ. V dropped 2 bases and J dropped 3; count of bases not matched to a gene: 11. The CDR3 runs 18 residues. The CDR3 DNA sequence: TGCGCCAGCAGCTTCTCCCGCCGACAGGGTGTCTATAATTCACCCCTCCACTTT. This translates into CASSFSRRQGVYNSPLHF.

This rearrangement joins TRBV7-2 to TRBJ1-1; TRBD1 matches 9 bases. There are 12 residues in the CDR3. The V segment lost 5 bases and the J segment 11 bases; nucleotides outside the gene matches: 6. CDR1 and CDR2 (germline): SGHTA, FQGNSA. The CDR3 here is CASSPGTGWAFF. CDR3 coding DNA: TGTGCCAGCAGCCCCGGGACAGGGTGGGCTTTCTTT.

J is TRBJ2-7 and V is TRBV7-9; the D is unclear. The V end lost 5 bases, the J end lost 1 base, and 9 bases lay between the germline ends. Germline CDR1 and CDR2: SEHNR and FQNEAQ (reference sequence). The CDR3 has 13 amino acids. CDR3 loop: CASSPTGSYEQYF. CDR3 bases: TGTGCCAGCAGCCCCACCGGGTCCTACGAGCAGTACTTC.

This sequence joins TRBV5-6 and TRBJ2-2, with a tentative D call TRBD2 (6 bases). The CDR3 covers 17 residues. From germline, CDR1 is SGHDT and CDR2 YYEEEE. Trimming left V 0 bases short and J 0 bases short, with 12 bases between. CDR3 bases: TGTGCCAGCAGCTTGGTTAGGGACTGGACGAACACCGGGGAGCTGTTTTTT. Encoded protein: CASSLVRDWTNTGELFF.

In this sample, this clone turned up many times. This chain joins TRBV24-1 and TRBJ2-5, with TRBD1 matching over 11 bases. The CDR3 length is 15 residues. Germline trimming cut 8 bases from V and 6 bases from J; bases unmatched to any gene: 10. Per germline, CDR1 KGHDR and CDR2 SFDVKD. CDR3 coding DNA: TGTGCCACCAAACCGAGGACAGGGGGCTGGAAGACCCAGTACTTC. Amino acid sequence: CATKPRTGGWKTQYF.

This rearrangement joins TRBV3-1 (or the pseudogene TRBV3-2) to TRBJ2-1; 7 nucleotides agree with TRBD1. This CDR3 has 17 amino acids. Germline V gives CDR1 LGHDT, CDR2 YNNKEL (reference sequence). V lost 0 bases to trimming and J lost 1 base; unmatched junction nucleotides: 6. The CDR3 sequence: CASSQEQGGQSYNEQFF. DNA for the CDR3: TGTGCCAGCAGCCAAGAACAAGGGGGCCAGTCCTACAATGAGCAGTTCTTC.